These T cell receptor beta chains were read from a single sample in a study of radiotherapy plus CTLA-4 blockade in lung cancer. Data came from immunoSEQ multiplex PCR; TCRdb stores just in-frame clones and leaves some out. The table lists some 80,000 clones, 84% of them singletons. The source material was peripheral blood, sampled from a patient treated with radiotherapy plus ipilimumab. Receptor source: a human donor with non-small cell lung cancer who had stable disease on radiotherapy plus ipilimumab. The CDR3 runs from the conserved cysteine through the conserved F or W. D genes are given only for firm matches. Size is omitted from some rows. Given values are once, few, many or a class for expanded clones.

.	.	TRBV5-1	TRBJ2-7	TGCGCCAGCAGCTTGGAGTGGAGAAGCTCCTACGAGCAGTACTTC	CASSLEWRSSYEQYF
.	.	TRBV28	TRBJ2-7	TGTGCCAGCAGTTCATCAGTGCGCGAGCAGTACTTC	CASSSSVREQYF
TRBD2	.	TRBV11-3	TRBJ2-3	TGTGCCAGCAGCTTACGGACTAGCGGGGGGGCAGATACGCAGTATTTT	CASSLRTSGGADTQYF
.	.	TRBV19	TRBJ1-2	TGTGCCAGTAGTCCGGATTTTAACTATGGCTACACCTTC	CASSPDFNYGYTF
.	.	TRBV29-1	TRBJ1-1	TGCAGCGTCCCCAGGGACACTCGGGGGACTGAAGCTTTCTTT	CSVPRDTRGTEAFF
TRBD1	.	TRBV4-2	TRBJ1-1	TGTGCCAGCAGCCAAGAGGGGACAGGGGGGCTTGCCACTAAAGCTTTCTTT	CASSQEGTGGLATKAFF
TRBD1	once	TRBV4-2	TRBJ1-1	TGTGCCAGCAGCCGACCCGGGACAGAGAACACTGAAGCTTTCTTT	CASSRPGTENTEAFF
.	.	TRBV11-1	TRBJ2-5	TGTGCCAGCAGGTGGGGTCTACAAGAGACCCAGTACTTC	CASRWGLQETQYF
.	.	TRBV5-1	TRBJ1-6	TGCGCCAGCAGCTTGGAAGGGATTTCGAATTCACCCCTCCACTTT	CASSLEGISNSPLHF
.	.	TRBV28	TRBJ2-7	TGTGCCAGCAAGGGCGGGGCAGGGTCCGGGTACGAGCAGTACTTC	CASKGGAGSGYEQYF
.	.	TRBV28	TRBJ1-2	TGTGCCAGCAGGCGAGGGCAGAACTATGGCTACACCTTC	CASRRGQNYGYTF
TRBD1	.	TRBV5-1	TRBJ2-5	TGCGCCAGCAGCCCTAAACGGGACAGCCAAGAGACCCAGTACTTC	CASSPKRDSQETQYF
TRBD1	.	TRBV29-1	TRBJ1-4	TGCAGCGTTTCCCCGACAGGGGGGAATCTGTTTTTT	CSVSPTGGNLFF
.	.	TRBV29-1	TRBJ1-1	TGCAGCGCCGCGACAGGGAACACTGAAGCTTTCTTT	CSAATGNTEAFF
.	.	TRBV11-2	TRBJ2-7	TGTGCCAGCAGCTTATTACTGGGCGGCCCCACTTACGAGCAGTACTTC	CASSLLLGGPTYEQYF
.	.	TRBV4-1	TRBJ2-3	TGCGCCAGCAGCCAAGATGTGACGCAGTATTTT	CASSQDVTQYF
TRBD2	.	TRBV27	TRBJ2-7	TGTGCCAGCAATGAGGGACTAGCGGGACACAGAAAATACGAGCAGTACTTC	CASNEGLAGHRKYEQYF
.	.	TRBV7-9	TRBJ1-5	TGTGCCAGCAGCTTACTCGATAGCAATCAGCCCCAGCATTTT	CASSLLDSNQPQHF
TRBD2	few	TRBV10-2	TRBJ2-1	TGCGCCAGCACCCGAGGAGCGGGAGTAAATGAGCAGTTCTTC	CASTRGAGVNEQFF
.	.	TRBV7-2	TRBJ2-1	TGTGCCAGCAGCCCAGAAACAGGGAATTTAAATGAGCAGTTCTTC	CASSPETGNLNEQFF
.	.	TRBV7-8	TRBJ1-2	TGTGCCAGCAGCTTTCGGGGGGGGCTCTATGGCTACACCTTC	CASSFRGGLYGYTF
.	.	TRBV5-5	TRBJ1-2	TGTGCCAGCAGCTTGGGAGGGGGTTACTATGGCTACACCTTC	CASSLGGGYYGYTF
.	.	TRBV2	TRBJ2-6	TGTGCCAGCAGTGATTGGACGGCTGGGGCCAACGTCCTGACTTTC	CASSDWTAGANVLTF
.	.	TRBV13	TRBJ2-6	TGTGCCAGCAGCTTAGGCGGTTCTGGGGCCAACGTCCTGACTTTC	CASSLGGSGANVLTF
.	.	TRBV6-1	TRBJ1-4	TGTGCCAGCAGTTCTCAGGTATCCAATGAAAAACTGTTTTTT	CASSSQVSNEKLFF
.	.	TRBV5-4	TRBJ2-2	TGTGCCAGCAGCCCCGGGGTCCCAACCGGGGAGCTGTTTTTT	CASSPGVPTGELFF
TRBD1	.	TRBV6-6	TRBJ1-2	TGTGCCAGCAAGGGGACAGGCCATGGCTACACCTTC	CASKGTGHGYTF
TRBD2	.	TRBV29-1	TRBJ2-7	TGCAGCGTTGAAATCGGACTAGCGGGAGGCTCCGAGCAGTACTTC	CSVEIGLAGGSEQYF
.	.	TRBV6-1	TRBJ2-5	TGTGCCAGCAGTGCCGCGGAAGAGACCCAGTACTTC	CASSAAEETQYF
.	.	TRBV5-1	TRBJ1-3	TGCGCCAGCAGCGAGGGGTTAGACGGAAACACCATATATTTT	CASSEGLDGNTIYF
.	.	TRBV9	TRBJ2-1	TGTGCCAGCAGCGTAGTGGGAAGCGGTCAAGCCTACAATGAGCAGTTCTTC	CASSVVGSGQAYNEQFF
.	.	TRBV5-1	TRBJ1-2	TGCGCCAGCAGCTTGGGGCAGTCCCTGGATTCTAACTATGGCTACACCTTC	CASSLGQSLDSNYGYTF
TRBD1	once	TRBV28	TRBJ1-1	TGTGCCAGCAGATCCGACAGGGTTGAAGCTTTCTTT	CASRSDRVEAFF